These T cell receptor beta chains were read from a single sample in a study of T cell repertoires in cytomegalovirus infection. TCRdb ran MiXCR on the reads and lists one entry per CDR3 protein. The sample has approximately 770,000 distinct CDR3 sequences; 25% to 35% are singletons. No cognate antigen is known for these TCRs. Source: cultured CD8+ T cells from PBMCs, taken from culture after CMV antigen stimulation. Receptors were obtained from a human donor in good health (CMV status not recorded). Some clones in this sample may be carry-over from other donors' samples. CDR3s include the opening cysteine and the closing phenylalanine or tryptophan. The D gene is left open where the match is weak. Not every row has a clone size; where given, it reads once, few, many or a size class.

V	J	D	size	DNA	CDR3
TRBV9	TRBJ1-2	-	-	TGTGCCAGCAGCGTATACAACAACAACTATGGCTACACCTTC	CASSVYNNNYGYTF
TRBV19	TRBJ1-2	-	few	TGTGCCAGTAGTATTAGCTTATGGACGGTCGAAGCTAACTATGGCTACACCTTC	CASSISLWTVEANYGYTF
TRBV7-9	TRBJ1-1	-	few	TGTGCCAGCAGCTCTCCGACAGGCCCGAGCACTGAAGCTTTCTTT	CASSSPTGPSTEAFF
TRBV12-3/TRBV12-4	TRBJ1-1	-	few	TGTGCCAGCAGCGGGCCGCATCCTGAAGCTTTCTTT	CASSGPHPEAFF
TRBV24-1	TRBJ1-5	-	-	TGTGCCACCAGTGCTGATCAGCCCCAGCATTTT	CATSADQPQHF
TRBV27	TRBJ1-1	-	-	TGTGCCAGCAGTGGGGGGGACAAAATCATGGCTGAAGCTTTCTTT	CASSGGDKIMAEAFF
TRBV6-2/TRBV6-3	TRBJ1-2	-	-	TGTGCCAGCACCCTGACACCCTACGGTGGCTACACCTTC	CASTLTPYGGYTF
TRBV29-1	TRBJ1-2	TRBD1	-	TGCAGCGTGCACAGGGGGGACTATGGCTACACCTTC	CSVHRGDYGYTF
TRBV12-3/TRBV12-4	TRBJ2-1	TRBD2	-	TGTGCCAGCAGTAAACCGGGACTAGCTTACAATGAGCAGTTCTTC	CASSKPGLAYNEQFF
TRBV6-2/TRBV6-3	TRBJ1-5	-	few	TGTGCCAGCAGTTACCAGCCCAGTTTAATAAGTCAGCCCCAGCATTTT	CASSYQPSLISQPQHF
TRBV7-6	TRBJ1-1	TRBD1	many	TGTGCCAGCAGCCAACCAGACAGGGCTGACACTGAAGCTTTCTTT	CASSQPDRADTEAFF
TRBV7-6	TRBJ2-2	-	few	TGTGCCAGCAGTACCGGCCAGGAGCTGTTTTTT	CASSTGQELFF
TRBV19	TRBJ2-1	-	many	TGTGCCAGTAGCTCCGGGACAACGGGTCTTAATGAGCAGTTCTTC	CASSSGTTGLNEQFF